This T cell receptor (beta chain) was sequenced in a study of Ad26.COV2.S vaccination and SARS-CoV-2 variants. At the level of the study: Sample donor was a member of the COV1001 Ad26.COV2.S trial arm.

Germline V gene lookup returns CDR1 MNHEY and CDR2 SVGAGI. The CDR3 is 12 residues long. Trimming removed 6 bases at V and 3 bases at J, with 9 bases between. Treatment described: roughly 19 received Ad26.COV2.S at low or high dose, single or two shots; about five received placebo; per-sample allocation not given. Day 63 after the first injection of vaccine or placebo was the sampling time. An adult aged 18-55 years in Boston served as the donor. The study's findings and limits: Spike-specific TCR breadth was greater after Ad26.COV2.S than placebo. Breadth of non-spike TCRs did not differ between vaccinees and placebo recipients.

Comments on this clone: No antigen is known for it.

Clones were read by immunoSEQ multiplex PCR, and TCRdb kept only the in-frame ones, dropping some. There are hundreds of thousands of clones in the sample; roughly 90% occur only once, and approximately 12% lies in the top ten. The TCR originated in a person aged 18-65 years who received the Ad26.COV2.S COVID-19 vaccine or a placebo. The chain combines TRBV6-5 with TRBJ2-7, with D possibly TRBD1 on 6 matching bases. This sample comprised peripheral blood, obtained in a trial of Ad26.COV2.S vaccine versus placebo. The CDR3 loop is CASRRTVYEQYF. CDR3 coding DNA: TGTGCCAGCAGACGGACAGTCTACGAGCAGTACTTC.